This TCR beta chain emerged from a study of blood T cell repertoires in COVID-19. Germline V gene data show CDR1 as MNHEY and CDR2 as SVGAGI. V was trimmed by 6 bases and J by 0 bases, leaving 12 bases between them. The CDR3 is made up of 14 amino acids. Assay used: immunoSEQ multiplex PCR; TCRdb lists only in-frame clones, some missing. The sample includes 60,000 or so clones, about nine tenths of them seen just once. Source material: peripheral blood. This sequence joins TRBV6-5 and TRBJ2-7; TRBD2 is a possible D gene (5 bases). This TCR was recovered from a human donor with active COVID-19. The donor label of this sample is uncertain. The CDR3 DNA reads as TGTGCCAGCAGGACTACCAGCCTCTCCTACGAGCAGTACTTC. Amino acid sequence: CASRTTSLSYEQYF.